What follows are 29 T cell receptor beta chains derived from one specimen sequenced in a study of blood T cell repertoires in COVID-19. Only in-frame clones appear in the TCRdb table, and some are missing; sequencing was by immunoSEQ multiplex PCR. The data show 250,000 to 350,000 clones, roughly nine tenths seen once. The sample was peripheral blood. The receptors were sampled from a man aged 18 to 30 with active or convalescent COVID-19.

The chain couples TRBV25-1 to TRBJ1-1; 7 nucleotides match TRBD1. V was pared by 6 bases and J by 3 bases, with 1 base of the junction left unmatched. This CDR3 has 12 residues. CDR1 MGHDK and CDR2 SYGVNS come from the germline V gene. The CDR3 DNA reads as TGTGCCAGCAGAGGGACAGACACTGAAGCTTTCTTT. This gives the protein CASRGTDTEAFF.

The chain joins TRBV5-4 to TRBJ2-3; no clear D. From germline, CDR1 is SGHNT and CDR2 YYREEE (reference sequence). V was trimmed by 2 bases and J by 4 bases, leaving 8 bases between them. This CDR3 has 13 residues. CDR3 DNA sequence: TGTGCCAGCAGCTTAACTCTGCCAGATACGCAGTATTTT. It specifies CASSLTLPDTQYF. Complete variable domain (other parts from reference TRBV5-4 and TRBJ2-3): ETGVTQSPTHLIKTRGQQVTLRCSSQSGHNTVSWYQQALGQGPQFIFQYYREEENGRGNFPPRFSGLQFPNYSSELNVNALELDDSALYLCASSLTLPDTQYFGPGTRLTVL.

The chain joins TRBV5-1 to TRBJ1-4; the match to TRBD1 covers 7 bases. CDR1 and CDR2 from the germline V gene are SGHRS and YFSETQ. With V trimmed by 0 bases and J by 8 bases, 4 bases remained unmatched. CDR3 length equals 14 residues. The CDR3 region has the DNA TGCGCCAGCAGCTTGGCGGGCAGGGGGGAAAAACTGTTTTTT. Its protein product is CASSLAGRGEKLFF.

The chain recombines TRBV5-6 with TRBJ1-5; possibly TRBD1 for D (6 bases). Germline-derived CDR1 and CDR2 are SGHDT and YYEEEE. CDR3 length equals 14 residues. Trimming left V 1 base short and J 6 bases short, with 11 bases between. The CDR3 region has the DNA TGTGCCAGCAGCTTGTACAGGGATCGTCAGCCCCAGCATTTT. Translating gives CASSLYRDRQPQHF.

The genes are TRBV7-8 and TRBJ2-7; 7 bases map to TRBD2. After removal of 5 bases from V and 2 bases from J, the junction contained 9 bases not matched to a gene. Germline CDR1 is SGHVS and CDR2 is FQNEAQ. The CDR3 spans 15 residues. CDR3 nucleotides: TGTGCCAGCAGCAAGATCCGGGACTACACCTACGAGCAGTACTTC. Encoded protein: CASSKIRDYTYEQYF.

V and J are TRBV6-2 or TRBV6-3 and TRBJ1-2; 8 bases map to TRBD1. V shed 2 bases and J 7 bases; nucleotides not matched to a gene: 12. CDR3 length: 16 residues. Germline lookup yields CDR1 MNHEY and CDR2 SVGEGT. The CDR3 DNA follows: TGTGCCAGCAGTTACGGACAGGGAACGGGCCGTATTGGCTACACCTTC. It encodes CASSYGQGTGRIGYTF.

The V gene is TRBV7-2, the J gene TRBJ2-1; 15 bases line up with TRBD2. Germline-derived CDR1 and CDR2 are SGHTA and FQGNSA. Germline trimming cut 5 bases from V and 4 bases from J; bases unmatched to any gene: 6. The CDR3 runs to 17 residues. The CDR3 is CASSMGLAGGGYNEQFF. CDR3 bases: TGTGCCAGCAGCATGGGACTAGCGGGGGGCGGGTACAATGAGCAGTTCTTC.

This clone was seen a handful of times. V is TRBV2 and J is TRBJ1-2, with TRBD1 identical over 10 bases. This CDR3 has 13 amino acids. V dropped 10 bases and J dropped 3; count of bases not matched to a gene: 5. From germline, CDR1 is SNHLY and CDR2 FYNNEI. The CDR3 loop is CAIKTGGYYGYTF. In DNA form, the CDR3 reads TGTGCCATCAAGACAGGGGGCTACTATGGCTACACCTTC.

V usage is TRBV6-4 and J usage is TRBJ1-5; 9 nucleotides line up with TRBD1. The CDR3 runs to 16 residues. Trimming removed 2 bases from V and 4 bases from J; junction bases left unmatched: 6. The germline V gene encodes CDR1 MRHNA and CDR2 SNTAGT. CDR3 in amino acids: CASSDDRGEINQPQHF. The DNA for the CDR3 is TGTGCCAGCAGTGACGACAGGGGGGAAATAAATCAGCCCCAGCATTTT.

This clone was counted between two and nine times. V is TRBV7-2 and J is TRBJ1-2, with D tentatively TRBD1 (6 bases). Per germline, CDR1 SGHTA and CDR2 FQGNSA. The CDR3 covers 12 residues. V lost 5 bases, J lost 4 bases, and 8 bases lay in between. Here the CDR3 reads CASSPGAYGYTF. CDR3 DNA: TGTGCCAGCAGCCCAGGGGCCTATGGCTACACCTTC. Supplemented by reference TRBV7-2 and TRBJ1-2, the full variable domain reads GAGVSQSPSNKVTEKGKDVELRCDPISGHTALYWYRQSLGQGLEFLIYFQGNSAPDKSGLPSDRFSAERTGGSVSTLTIQRTQQEDSAVYLCASSPGAYGYTFGSGTRLTVV.

V is TRBV5-3 and J is TRBJ1-5, with 8 bases lining up with TRBD1. TRBV5-3 belongs to the ORF category, with a function that is uncertain. The trim removed 6 bases at V and 0 bases at J, leaving 17 bases unmatched. The length of the CDR3 is 19 residues. Here the CDR3 DNA reads TGTGCCAGAATTTCCCGGGACAGGCCTGGCCGAAATAGCAATCAGCCCCAGCATTTT. Translated: CARISRDRPGRNSNQPQHF.

The rearrangement joins TRBV5-1 to TRBJ2-1; D is perhaps TRBD2 (6 bases). Germline loops: CDR1 SGHRS, CDR2 YFSETQ. Between the trimmed V and J ends, which lost 1 base and 3 bases, there was a span of 11 bases. The CDR3 extends over 15 amino acids. The CDR3 protein is CASSLIPGVYNEQFF. The CDR3 nucleotides read TGCGCCAGCAGCTTGATTCCGGGGGTCTACAATGAGCAGTTCTTC.

The J gene is TRBJ2-5, the V gene TRBV15; 8 bases agree with TRBD1. The CDR3 sequence is 15 residues long. After removal of 1 base from V and 4 bases from J, the junction contained 5 bases not matched to a gene. Germline values: CDR1 LNHNV, CDR2 YYDKDF (reference sequence). CDR3 residues: CATSRGTGQAETQYF. In DNA, the CDR3 is TGTGCCACCAGCAGAGGGACAGGGCAGGCAGAGACCCAGTACTTC.

V usage is TRBV7-6 and J usage is TRBJ2-5; perhaps TRBD1 as D (6 bases). Per germline, CDR1 SGHVS and CDR2 FNYEAQ. Trimming shortened V by 5 bases and J by 2 bases, and 15 bases separated the two germline ends. CDR3 length: 15 amino acids. The CDR3 region is CASSLLTGVQETQYF. The CDR3 DNA follows: TGTGCCAGCAGCCTACTGACAGGAGTTCAAGAGACCCAGTACTTC.

The rearrangement joins TRBV6-2 or TRBV6-3 to TRBJ1-1; D is unclear. Per the germline V gene, CDR1 is MNHEY and CDR2 is SVGEGT. The V end lost 4 bases, the J end lost 0 bases, and 12 bases lay between the germline ends. This CDR3 region has 15 residues. This CDR3 is CASSLVPGLNTEAFF. The CDR3 nucleotides read TGTGCCAGCAGTTTGGTCCCAGGTTTGAACACTGAAGCTTTCTTT.

The chain carries TRBV11-2 and TRBJ2-7, with D unclear. The CDR3 extends over 12 amino acids. Trimming cost V 5 bases and J 1 base, with 6 bases left between them. CDR1 and CDR2 (germline): SGHAT, FQNNGV. The CDR3 sequence: CASSPQSYEQYF. The CDR3 region has the DNA TGTGCCAGCAGCCCCCAGTCCTACGAGCAGTACTTC. Supplemented by reference TRBV11-2 and TRBJ2-7, the full variable domain reads EAGVAQSPRYKIIEKRQSVAFWCNPISGHATLYWYQQILGQGPKLLIQFQNNGVVDDSQLPKDRFSAERLKGVDSTLKIQPAKLEDSAVYLCASSPQSYEQYFGPGTRLTVT.

This clone was recorded once. The chain employs TRBV4-1 and TRBJ1-4; TRBD1 matches 8 bases. Germline V gene data show CDR1 as MGHRA and CDR2 as YSYEKL. The CDR3 loop spans 16 amino acids. Losses at the gene ends were 2 bases for V and 5 bases for J; bases not matched to a gene: 7. Written as DNA, the CDR3 is TGCGCCAGCAGCCAACTCCTCAGGGGGCGCAATGAAAAACTGTTTTTT. Amino acids: CASSQLLRGRNEKLFF.

In this sample, this clone turned up a few times. The chain links TRBV5-6 to TRBJ1-5; tentatively, D is TRBD1 (6 bases). CDR1 is SGHDT, CDR2 YYEEEE, per germline. Deletions cut 4 bases from V and 8 bases from J, with 19 bases between. There are 15 residues in the CDR3. The CDR3 DNA reads TGTGCCAGCAGCCTGGACAGACAGCCCTTGGAGCCCCAGCATTTT. Encoded protein: CASSLDRQPLEPQHF.

This chain links TRBV19 with TRBJ1-6; 7 bases match TRBD1. Losses at the gene ends were 6 bases for V and 3 bases for J; bases not matched to a gene: 5. The germline V gene encodes CDR1 LNHDA and CDR2 SQIVND (reference sequence). This CDR3 has 15 amino acids. CDR3 amino acids: CASSPGQNYNSPLHF. The DNA for the CDR3 is TGTGCCAGTAGCCCGGGACAGAACTATAATTCACCCCTCCACTTT.

V and J are TRBV4-1 and TRBJ2-7, with TRBD2 identical over 12 bases. Germline loops: CDR1 MGHRA, CDR2 YSYEKL. Losses at the gene ends were 2 bases for V and 0 bases for J; bases not matched to a gene: 8. The CDR3 spans 18 residues. CDR3 loop: CASSQRGLAGGGSYEQYF. CDR3 DNA: TGCGCCAGCAGCCAAAGGGGCCTAGCGGGAGGGGGCTCCTACGAGCAGTACTTC.

V and J are TRBV7-9 and TRBJ1-2; weak D call: TRBD1 (6 bases). CDR1 SEHNR and CDR2 FQNEAQ come from the germline V gene (reference sequence). With 5 bases removed from V and 4 bases from J, the gap between germline ends came to 17 bases. The CDR3 has 15 residues. The chain's CDR3 is CASSLPGRGAYGYTF. The CDR3 nucleotides are TGTGCCAGCAGCCTACCGGGCAGGGGTGCCTATGGCTACACCTTC.

The V and J genes are TRBV6-1 and TRBJ1-6; 7 bases are a match to TRBD1. The CDR3 loop spans 14 amino acids. With 3 bases clipped from V and 9 bases from J, the junction kept 5 bases outside the gene matches. Germline values: CDR1 MNHNS, CDR2 SASEGT. For the CDR3, the DNA is TGTGCCAGCAGTGATCAGACAGGGCTTTCACCCCTCCACTTT. It is translated as CASSDQTGLSPLHF.

The V and J genes are TRBV4-2 and TRBJ2-2; 8 bases agree with TRBD2. The CDR3 sequence is 16 residues long. V was pared by 3 bases and J by 2 bases, with 5 bases of the junction left unmatched. The V gene's germline CDR1 is LGHNA and CDR2 YNFKEQ. CDR3 protein: CASSQWTSRNTGELFF. Here the CDR3 DNA reads TGTGCCAGCAGCCAGTGGACTAGCCGCAACACCGGGGAGCTGTTTTTT.

The chain combines TRBV6-5 with TRBJ1-2; D unclear. The germline V gene encodes CDR1 MNHEY and CDR2 SVGAGI. V was pared by 8 bases and J by 7 bases, with 11 bases between. The CDR3 extends over 11 amino acids. The CDR3 DNA follows: TGTGCCAGCGGTCTCGGGTCTGGCTACACCTTC. It encodes CASGLGSGYTF.

The chain joins TRBV4-1 to TRBJ2-2; D is undetermined. Per the germline V gene, CDR1 is MGHRA and CDR2 is YSYEKL. V was trimmed by 9 bases and J by 2 bases, leaving 16 bases between them. The length of the CDR3 is 15 residues. The CDR3 nucleotides are TGCGCCAGTCAAGTCCACCTTAGCAACACCGGGGAGCTGTTTTTT. Its protein is CASQVHLSNTGELFF.

The J gene is TRBJ1-1, the V gene TRBV7-8, with D tentatively TRBD1 (6 bases). CDR1 and CDR2 (germline): SGHVS, FQNEAQ. V lost 5 bases and J lost 4, with 14 bases in between. CDR3 length equals 14 residues. CDR3 loop: CASSLIQGSTEAFF. The DNA for the CDR3 is TGTGCCAGCAGCCTCATACAGGGTAGCACTGAAGCTTTCTTT. Supplemented by reference TRBV7-8 and TRBJ1-1, the full variable domain reads GAGVSQSPRYKVAKRGQDVALRCDPISGHVSLFWYQQALGQGPEFLTYFQNEAQLDKSGLPSDRFFAERPEGSVSTLKIQRTQQEDSAVYLCASSLIQGSTEAFFGQGTRLTVV.

The chain is built from TRBV27 and TRBJ2-7, with TRBD2 matching over 7 bases. This CDR3 region has 14 residues. In germline, CDR1 is MNHEY, CDR2 SMNVEV (reference sequence). Trimming took 4 bases from V and 1 from J; bases not matched to a gene: 4. This CDR3 is CASSSWRGSYEQYF. The DNA of the CDR3 is TGTGCCAGCAGTTCTTGGCGGGGGTCCTACGAGCAGTACTTC.

The V and J genes are TRBV7-9 and TRBJ1-2; 7 bases map to TRBD1. The junction had 5 bases not matched to a gene; V was cut back by 0 bases and J by 10 bases. Per germline, CDR1 SEHNR and CDR2 FQNEAQ (reference sequence). This CDR3 has 13 amino acids. The CDR3 DNA sequence: TGTGCCAGCAGCTTAGCGTCGACAGGGACCTACACCTTC. Its protein product is CASSLASTGTYTF.

The chain carries TRBV28 and TRBJ2-7; TRBD1 is a possible D gene (5 bases). V was cut by 7 bases and J by 5 bases, with 12 bases left in between. CDR1 is MDHEN, CDR2 SYDVKM, per germline. This CDR3 contains 12 residues. The CDR3 sequence: CASNRDSNEQYF. The CDR3 DNA sequence: TGTGCCAGCAACCGAGACAGCAACGAGCAGTACTTC.